The 2 T cell receptor beta chains presented below share a single source sample, sequenced in a study of blood T cell repertoires in COVID-19. Assay: immunoSEQ multiplex PCR; the TCRdb copy retains only in-frame clones and omits some. Of 150,000 to 200,000 clones detected, more than 90% appear once; the ten largest clones hold over 15%. Sequenced material: peripheral blood. These receptors were collected from a man aged 55 to 69 with active or convalescent COVID-19.

CDR3 bases: TGTGCCAGCAGTGAATACAGGACAGGACTCTACGAGCAGTACTTC. It encodes CASSEYRTGLYEQYF. J is TRBJ2-7 and V is TRBV6-1, with TRBD1 matching 7 bases. CDR1 is MNHNS and CDR2 is SASEGT in the germline V gene. With V trimmed by 2 bases and J by 3 bases, 7 bases remained unmatched. The CDR3 length is 15 residues.

V and J are TRBV10-3 and TRBJ2-3, with 8 bases matching TRBD2. After removal of 6 bases from V and 0 bases from J, the junction contained 5 bases not matched to a gene. The CDR3 length is 15 residues. Germline assignment: CDR1 ENHRY and CDR2 SYGVKD. In DNA, the CDR3 is TGTGCCATCAGCGAAGCGGGGGCGAGCACAGATACGCAGTATTTT. Its protein product is CAISEAGASTDTQYF.